Sequencing of this T cell receptor beta chain was carried out in a study of cytomegalovirus exposure and HLA in healthy donors. Study-wide results and caveats: Later analysis demonstrated an association between a missense DCLRE1C variant and TCR beta V- and J-gene trimming. A few CMV-associated chains proved CMV antigen-specific in vitro.

Comments on this clone: Its antigen is not identified.

PCR was performed using 60 Vbeta and 13 Jbeta primers. Under the authors' procedure: Later analysis identified some 80 million unique TCR beta chains, roughly 11 million shared. Libraries were prepared by immunoSEQ multiplex PCR; TCRdb keeps only in-frame clonotypes and omits some of them. V, J and clone size are taken as reported in that table, and D and trimming were inferred from the DNA itself. Of fewer than 150,000 clones listed, roughly 78% are singletons. These donors, healthy bone marrow donors, were studied. The CDR3 sequence is 16 residues long. Germline CDR1 and CDR2: MGHRA and YSYEKL. V gave up 0 bases and J gave up 2 bases, with 13 bases separating them.

This sequence was found in a man aged 25-45 years in good health. The gene calls are TRBV4-1 and TRBJ1-2, with D hard to call. Sequencing was performed on PBMCs. Here the CDR3 reads CASSQDPRVRNYGYTF. In DNA, the CDR3 is TGCGCCAGCAGCCAAGACCCGCGGGTTCGGAACTATGGCTACACCTTC.